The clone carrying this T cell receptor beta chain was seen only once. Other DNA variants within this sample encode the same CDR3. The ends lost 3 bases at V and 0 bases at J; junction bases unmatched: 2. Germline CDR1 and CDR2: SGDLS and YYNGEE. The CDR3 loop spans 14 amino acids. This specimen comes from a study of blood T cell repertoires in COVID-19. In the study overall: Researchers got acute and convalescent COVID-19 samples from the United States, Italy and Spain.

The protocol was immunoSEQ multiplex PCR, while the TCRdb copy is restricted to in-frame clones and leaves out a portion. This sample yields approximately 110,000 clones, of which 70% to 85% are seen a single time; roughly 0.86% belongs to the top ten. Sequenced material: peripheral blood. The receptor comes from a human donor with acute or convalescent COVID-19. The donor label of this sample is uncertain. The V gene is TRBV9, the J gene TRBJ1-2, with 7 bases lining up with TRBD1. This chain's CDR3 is CASSAGQANYGYTF. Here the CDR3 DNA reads TGTGCCAGCAGCGCAGGACAGGCTAACTATGGCTACACCTTC.